The rows below give T cell receptor beta chains drawn from one sample of a study of cytomegalovirus exposure and HLA in healthy donors. Libraries were prepared by immunoSEQ multiplex PCR; TCRdb keeps only in-frame clonotypes and omits some of them. The sample holds about 210,000 clones, around 76% seen once. The source material was PBMCs. The receptors were sampled from a man aged 40-49 years in good health and CMV-seropositive. The CDR3 runs from the conserved cysteine through the conserved F or W. D genes are given only for firm matches. Part of the rows lack a size; the others show once, few, many or a class for expanded clones.

clone size	V gene	J gene	D gene	CDR3 DNA	CDR3 protein
NA	TRBV6-1	TRBJ1-1	NA	TGTGCCAGCAGTGGAGCCGGAGGCAGGACGAACACTGAAGCTTTCTTT	CASSGAGGRTNTEAFF
NA	TRBV10-1	TRBJ2-3	NA	TGCGCCAGCAGTGAAGCAGGGGGCACAGATACGCAGTATTTT	CASSEAGGTDTQYF
NA	TRBV7-6	TRBJ2-3	NA	TGTGCCAGCAGCTTAGACCTACCCCGTACAGATACGCAGTATTTT	CASSLDLPRTDTQYF
NA	TRBV7-2	TRBJ2-1	TRBD2	TGTGCCAGCAGCTCCAGCGGGAGGCCCGGCAATGAGCAGTTCTTC	CASSSSGRPGNEQFF
few	TRBV11-2	TRBJ2-1	TRBD2	TGTGCCAGCAGCCCCCTAAAGGCCGGACTAGCAGCCTACAATGAGCAGTTCTTC	CASSPLKAGLAAYNEQFF
NA	TRBV29-1	TRBJ2-3	TRBD1	TGCAGCGTTGATCACCGGGACAGGGGTTCGAGAGATACGCAGTATTTT	CSVDHRDRGSRDTQYF
NA	TRBV29-1	TRBJ1-2	NA	TGCAGCGCTGGGGGGACCTCTCAAGTCGGGAGGATCCGCTATGGCTACACCTTC	CSAGGTSQVGRIRYGYTF
few	TRBV9	TRBJ1-1	NA	TGTGCCAGCAGCGTTTCGGGGTGGGCCACTGAAGCTTTCTTT	CASSVSGWATEAFF
NA	TRBV6-5	TRBJ2-5	TRBD1	TGTGCCAGCAGCTTACAGGGGTTCGTGGGGACCCAGTACTTC	CASSLQGFVGTQYF
NA	TRBV6-7	TRBJ1-5	NA	TGTGCCAGCAGTTACTCAGAGGGGGGCAATCAGCCCCAGCATTTT	CASSYSEGGNQPQHF
NA	TRBV2	TRBJ2-7	TRBD2	TGTGCCAGCGATCGCGGGAGTCTCTCCTACGAGCAGTACTTC	CASDRGSLSYEQYF
NA	TRBV5-6	TRBJ2-1	TRBD2	TGTGCCAGCAGCTTGGGACTAGCGGGGCCCGGCTCCTACAATGAGCAGTTCTTC	CASSLGLAGPGSYNEQFF
NA	TRBV12-5	TRBJ2-3	TRBD2	TGTGCTAGTGGTTTGACCTGGGGGCGGGGGGGCACAGATACGCAGTATTTT	CASGLTWGRGGTDTQYF
NA	TRBV2	TRBJ2-4	NA	TGTGCCAGCAGTGATCAGGGGCTTATCAAAAACATTCAGTACTTC	CASSDQGLIKNIQYF
NA	TRBV5-4	TRBJ2-1	TRBD2	TGTGCCAGCAGACTTACTAGCGGGAGTTATAATGAGCAGTTCTTC	CASRLTSGSYNEQFF
NA	TRBV9	TRBJ1-1	NA	TGTGCCAGCAGCTTTCAGGGGCTCACTGAAGCTTTCTTT	CASSFQGLTEAFF
NA	TRBV2	TRBJ2-3	NA	TGTGCCAGCAGTGCGGGTCTCTTAAGCACAGATACGCAGTATTTT	CASSAGLLSTDTQYF
NA	TRBV2	TRBJ2-1	TRBD2	TGTGCCAGCAGTCTCAGCGGGAGTACGTACAATGAGCAGTTCTTC	CASSLSGSTYNEQFF
NA	TRBV5-6	TRBJ1-2	NA	TGTGCCAGCACCCTGGGGGGGATAGGCTACACCTTC	CASTLGGIGYTF
NA	TRBV6-1	TRBJ2-1	TRBD2	TGTGCCGGGTCCGGGACTAGCGGTAATGAGCAGTTCTTC	CAGSGTSGNEQFF